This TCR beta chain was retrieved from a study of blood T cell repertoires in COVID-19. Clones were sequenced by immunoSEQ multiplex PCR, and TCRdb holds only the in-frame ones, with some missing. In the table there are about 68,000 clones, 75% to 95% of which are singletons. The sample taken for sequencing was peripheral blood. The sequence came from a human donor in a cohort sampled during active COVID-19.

CDR3 nucleotide sequence: TGTGCCAGCTCACGGGACAGGACCACCGGGGAGCTGTTTTTT. Protein sequence: CASSRDRTTGELFF. The rearrangement joins TRBV18 to TRBJ2-2; 8 nucleotides line up with TRBD1. In germline, CDR1 is KGHSH, CDR2 LQKENI. The CDR3 sequence is 14 residues long. Trimming at V came to 4 bases and at J to 4 bases, leaving 2 bases not matched to a gene.